Here is one T cell receptor (beta chain) with its context. Its specificity is not known. Between the trimmed V and J ends, which lost 4 bases and 4 bases, there was a span of 10 bases. CDR1 SGHAT and CDR2 FQNNGV come from the germline V gene. This CDR3 has 14 amino acids. TCRdb used MiXCR to reprocess the RT-PCR reads, holding one entry per CDR3 protein. The sample yields 560,000 or so distinct CDR3 sequences, 6.5% to 8% seen once. The data are from a study of response to subunit inactivated influenza vaccine. General study results and limits: The authors suggested that few new T cells are recruited per seasonal influenza vaccination.

The sequencing here drew on PBMCs from blood, taken around 25 months after vaccination. The V and J genes are TRBV11-2 and TRBJ2-2, with D tentatively TRBD1 (6 bases). The receptor was derived from a man between 45 and 75 years old who received an inactivated influenza vaccine. CDR3 in amino acids: CASSYKGGTGELFF. As DNA, the CDR3 is TGTGCCAGCAGCTACAAAGGGGGCACCGGGGAGCTGTTTTTT.